Each of the 21 T cell receptor beta chains below was sequenced from the same sample in a study of blood T cell repertoires in COVID-19. The data were produced by immunoSEQ multiplex PCR, yet TCRdb's version contains in-frame clones alone and is incomplete. The sample includes roughly 130,000 clones, 70% to 85% seen only once; the top ten take about 3%. Sequencing was done on a sample of peripheral blood. These receptors were obtained from an elderly woman with acute or convalescent COVID-19.

The chain couples TRBV9 to TRBJ2-7, with 11 bases lining up with TRBD1. The V gene end was trimmed by 0 bases and the J gene end by 6 bases; junction bases not matched to a gene: 11. The CDR3 length is 17 residues. Per the germline V gene, CDR1 is SGDLS and CDR2 is YYNGEE. The CDR3 DNA is TGTGCCAGCAGCGTAGATCTCCCGGACAGGGGGCTTGGCGAGCAGTACTTC. Translated: CASSVDLPDRGLGEQYF.

The gene calls are TRBV7-2 and TRBJ1-1; 12 bases are shared with TRBD1. The CDR3 is 18 residues long. Germline CDR1 reads SGHTA; CDR2 reads FQGNSA. V trimming: 5 bases; J trimming: 3 bases; junction bases outside the gene matches: 13. CDR3 sequence (DNA): TGTGCCAGCAGCCCGGGGTGGGACAGGGGGCAAATTGACACTGAAGCTTTCTTT. This translates into CASSPGWDRGQIDTEAFF. The full variable domain, its missing parts supplied by reference TRBV7-2 and TRBJ1-1, is GAGVSQSPSNKVTEKGKDVELRCDPISGHTALYWYRQSLGQGLEFLIYFQGNSAPDKSGLPSDRFSAERTGGSVSTLTIQRTQQEDSAVYLCASSPGWDRGQIDTEAFFGQGTRLTVV.

The chain combines TRBV7-9 with TRBJ2-1; maybe TRBD2 (6 bases). The V gene's germline CDR1 is SEHNR and CDR2 FQNEAQ (reference sequence). V lost 5 bases to trimming and J lost 5 bases, with 16 bases between them. The length of the CDR3 is 15 residues. The CDR3 loop is CASSPSGQRDNEQFF. The DNA for the CDR3 is TGTGCCAGCAGCCCCTCGGGGCAGCGGGACAATGAGCAGTTCTTC.

The CDR3 reads CASRQGAGTSPLHF. In nucleotides, the CDR3 is TGTGCCAGTCGCCAGGGGGCCGGGACTTCACCCCTCCACTTT. V usage is TRBV28 and J usage is TRBJ1-6; 8 bases match TRBD1. The CDR3 consists of 14 residues. Germline assignment: CDR1 MDHEN and CDR2 SYDVKM. J was trimmed by 9 bases and V by 9 bases; bases with no gene match: 10.

The rearrangement links TRBV19 to TRBJ1-5, with D maybe TRBD1 (5 bases). Germline CDR1 reads LNHDA; CDR2 reads SQIVND (reference sequence). V lost 7 bases and J 2 bases, leaving 12 bases between the germline ends. This CDR3 spans 14 amino acids. CDR3 region: CASKEGLGNQPQHF. For the CDR3, the DNA is TGTGCCAGTAAGGAGGGGTTGGGCAATCAGCCCCAGCATTTT.

This clone was recorded a few times. The chain combines TRBV11-2 with TRBJ2-7; 9 nucleotides match TRBD2. In germline, CDR1 is SGHAT, CDR2 FQNNGV. This CDR3 comprises 14 residues. V gave up 5 bases and J gave up 4 bases; unmatched junction bases: 6. The CDR3: CASSRGGGAYEQYF. DNA of the CDR3: TGTGCCAGCAGCCGGGGCGGGGGGGCTTACGAGCAGTACTTC.

The chain recombines TRBV7-2 with TRBJ1-2, with a tentative D call TRBD1 (6 bases). Germline values: CDR1 SGHTA, CDR2 FQGNSA. V lost 10 bases, J lost 2 bases, and 14 bases lay in between. The CDR3 length is 13 residues. The DNA of the CDR3 is TGTGCCATCGCCGGGAGGGGGAACTATGGCTACACCTTC. It encodes CAIAGRGNYGYTF.

This chain connects TRBV24-1 to TRBJ2-3; D is ambiguous. The CDR3 length is 10 residues. The V end lost 12 bases, the J end lost 6 bases, and 9 bases lay between the germline ends. CDR1 and CDR2 (germline): KGHDR, SFDVKD. The CDR3 nucleotides read TGTGCCCCTCAGTCCGATACGCAGTATTTT. Residues: CAPQSDTQYF.

This clone was observed once. The CDR3 DNA is TGTGCCAGCAGCTCATCAGGGATACAGGAGACCCAGTACTTC. Its translation is CASSSSGIQETQYF. The chain employs TRBV7-3 and TRBJ2-5; TRBD1 might be the D (5 bases). There are 14 residues in the CDR3. V dropped 4 bases and J dropped 5 bases, with 14 bases sitting between them. CDR1 and CDR2 (germline): SGHTA, FQGTGA.

The chain is built from TRBV7-8 and TRBJ2-7; D is ambiguous. Germline assignment: CDR1 SGHVS and CDR2 FQNEAQ. The V end lost 5 bases, the J end lost 7 bases, and 12 bases lay between the germline ends. This CDR3 is 12 amino acids long. This CDR3 reads CASSPVPGEQYF. The CDR3 DNA is TGTGCCAGCAGCCCGGTCCCCGGGGAGCAGTACTTC. The variable domain in full, completed from reference TRBV7-8 and TRBJ2-7, reads GAGVSQSPRYKVAKRGQDVALRCDPISGHVSLFWYQQALGQGPEFLTYFQNEAQLDKSGLPSDRFFAERPEGSVSTLKIQRTQQEDSAVYLCASSPVPGEQYFGPGTRLTVT.

V usage is TRBV2 and J usage is TRBJ2-3; maybe TRBD1 (8 bases). Trimming removed 6 bases from V and 5 bases from J, with 15 bases in between. The CDR3 runs 14 residues. Looked up from germline, CDR1 is SNHLY and CDR2 is FYNNEI. The CDR3 reads CASRSDREGDTQYF. In DNA form, the CDR3 reads TGTGCCAGCAGGTCGGACAGGGAGGGAGATACGCAGTATTTT.

The chain couples TRBV24-1 to TRBJ2-3; 9 positions agree with TRBD1. This CDR3 region has 16 residues. CDR1 KGHDR and CDR2 SFDVKD come from the germline V gene. The ends lost 2 bases at V and 5 bases at J; junction bases unmatched: 7. CDR3 coding DNA: TGTGCCACCAGTGATTCCCGGGACAGGGTTAGAGATACGCAGTATTTT. Protein sequence: CATSDSRDRVRDTQYF.

The gene calls are TRBV6-6 and TRBJ2-7, with D tentatively TRBD2 (7 bases). CDR1 is MNHNY, CDR2 SVGAGI, per germline (reference sequence). The CDR3 runs to 14 residues. Trimming left V 6 bases short and J 3 bases short, with 15 bases between. The CDR3 coding sequence is TGTGCCAGCAGGGGGAGGGGACAAGTCTACGAGCAGTACTTC. Its protein is CASRGRGQVYEQYF.

J is TRBJ1-1 and V is TRBV7-8; D ambiguous. Germline CDR1 is SGHVS and CDR2 is FQNEAQ. The CDR3 extends over 14 amino acids. Trimming shortened V by 5 bases and J by 1 base, and 11 bases separated the two germline ends. The chain's CDR3 is CASSPPQKNTEAFF. The CDR3 region has the DNA TGTGCCAGCAGCCCCCCCCAGAAGAACACTGAAGCTTTCTTT.

The chain has TRBV18 and TRBJ1-1; a weak D match, TRBD1 (6 bases). The CDR3 has 14 residues. CDR1 is KGHSH and CDR2 is LQKENI in the germline V gene. The V end lost 3 bases, the J end lost 4 bases, and 12 bases lay between the germline ends. The CDR3 region is CASSPRDKPTEAFF. The CDR3 DNA follows: TGTGCCAGCTCACCTAGGGACAAGCCCACTGAAGCTTTCTTT.

The rearrangement links TRBV27 to TRBJ1-2, with 9 bases matching TRBD1. Germline CDR1 and CDR2: MNHEY and SMNVEV (reference sequence). This CDR3 is built from 17 residues. With V trimmed by 4 bases and J by 4 bases, 13 bases remained unmatched. In DNA, the CDR3 is TGTGCCAGCAGTTCCTCGGACAGGGGTGGGTTAGGCTATGGCTACACCTTC. Translating gives CASSSSDRGGLGYGYTF.

V is TRBV7-2 and J is TRBJ2-3, with TRBD2 matching 9 bases. V lost 1 base and J lost 7; bases outside the gene matches: 6. This CDR3 is built from 15 residues. Germline V gene data show CDR1 as SGHTA and CDR2 as FQGNSA. CDR3 bases: TGTGCCAGCAGCTTAGGCTACGCGGGGGGGAATACGCAGTATTTT. Translation gives CASSLGYAGGNTQYF. Supplemented by reference TRBV7-2 and TRBJ2-3, the full variable domain reads GAGVSQSPSNKVTEKGKDVELRCDPISGHTALYWYRQSLGQGLEFLIYFQGNSAPDKSGLPSDRFSAERTGGSVSTLTIQRTQQEDSAVYLCASSLGYAGGNTQYFGPGTRLTVL.

This chain links TRBV7-8 with TRBJ1-6; a possible D gene is TRBD1 (5 bases). Trimming removed 0 bases from V and 14 bases from J, with 20 bases in between. Germline values: CDR1 SGHVS, CDR2 FQNEAQ. This CDR3 is built from 16 residues. The CDR3 sequence is CASSLARTSFPPTLHF. CDR3 nucleotides: TGTGCCAGCAGCTTAGCTCGGACATCCTTTCCCCCCACCCTCCACTTT. The whole variable domain, filled in from reference TRBV7-8 and TRBJ1-6, reads GAGVSQSPRYKVAKRGQDVALRCDPISGHVSLFWYQQALGQGPEFLTYFQNEAQLDKSGLPSDRFFAERPEGSVSTLKIQRTQQEDSAVYLCASSLARTSFPPTLHFGNGTRLTVT.

The V call is TRBV5-4, the J call TRBJ2-1; no clear D. This CDR3 comprises 13 residues. The V and J ends lost 3 bases and 0 bases respectively, with 4 bases between them. Per the germline V gene, CDR1 is SGHNT and CDR2 is YYREEE (reference sequence). CDR3 sequence reads: CASSSSSYNEQFF. CDR3 DNA: TGTGCCAGCAGCTCGAGCTCCTACAATGAGCAGTTCTTC. Filled out from reference TRBV5-4 and TRBJ2-1, the complete variable domain reads ETGVTQSPTHLIKTRGQQVTLRCSSQSGHNTVSWYQQALGQGPQFIFQYYREEENGRGNFPPRFSGLQFPNYSSELNVNALELDDSALYLCASSSSSYNEQFFGPGTRLTVL.

V and J are TRBV10-2 and TRBJ1-1; TRBD1 is a possible D gene (6 bases). Trimming pared 2 bases from V and 6 bases from J, leaving 13 bases between. Looked up from germline, CDR1 is WSHSY and CDR2 is SAAADI. The CDR3 runs 14 residues. Here the CDR3 DNA reads TGCGCCAGCAGTGAGCCAGACAGGAGGCCTGAAGCTTTCTTT. Translation gives CASSEPDRRPEAFF.

The rearrangement uses TRBV6-6 and TRBJ2-3; a possible D gene is TRBD1 (5 bases). The germline CDR1 and CDR2 sequences are MNHNY and SVGAGI (reference sequence). CDR3 length equals 15 residues. The V end lost 5 bases, the J end lost 3 bases, and 15 bases lay between the germline ends. DNA for the CDR3: TGTGCCAGCAGTAACCAGGGAAGGGGTACAGATACGCAGTATTTT. Translated: CASSNQGRGTDTQYF.